These 19 T cell receptor beta chains originate from one sample sequenced in a study of blood T cells in healthy people across ages. For the second PCR, which ran for roughly 6 to 11 cycles, a sample-barcoded 5' primer and a J-beta primer mix were used. Each CDR3 protein gets one entry after TCRdb re-called the 5' RACE reads with MiXCR. The sample yields about 800,000 distinct CDR3 sequences, about 46% seen once. The specimen sequenced was blood. The source of these receptors is a man at least 80 years old in good health.

Concerning this clonotype itself: A much larger clone differs by one base, so this may be a read error. This chain uses TRBV2 with TRBJ2-7; D possibly corresponds to TRBD2 (5 bases). With 7 bases removed from V and 5 bases from J, the gap between germline ends came to 6 bases. Germline V gives CDR1 SNHLY, CDR2 FYNNEI. CDR3 size: 10 residues. The CDR3 is CASTGDEQYF. In nucleotides, the CDR3 is TGTGCCAGCACCGGGGACGAGCAGTACTTC. Full variable domain (missing parts from reference TRBV2 and TRBJ2-7): EPEVTQTPSHQVTQMGQEVILRCVPISNHLYFYWYRQILGQKVEFLVSFYNNEISEKSEIFDDQFSVERPDGSNFTLKIRSTKLEDSAMYFCASTGDEQYFGPGTRLTVT.

This clonotype has at least ten counts. The chain joins TRBV12-3 or TRBV12-4 to TRBJ2-6, with D unclear. CDR3 length: 14 residues. The V and J ends lost 8 bases and 2 bases respectively, with 10 bases between them. CDR3 loop: CASGLGTGANVLTF. The CDR3 nucleotides are TGTGCCAGCGGGCTTGGGACTGGGGCCAACGTCCTGACTTTC.

A few counts support this clonotype. The junction differs from germline at one of its ends, possibly a read error. The V call is TRBV10-2, the J call TRBJ1-5; D is ambiguous. The CDR3 loop spans 13 amino acids. Germline V gene data show CDR1 as WSHSY and CDR2 as SAAADI. The CDR3 loop is CASGERVDQPQHF. CDR3 coding DNA: TGCGCCAGCGGTGAGAGGGTGGATCAGCCCCAGCATTTT.

The rearrangement uses TRBV5-1 and TRBJ2-3, with a weak D call TRBD2 (6 bases). Germline CDR1 SGHRS, CDR2 YFSETQ. V lost 2 bases, J lost 2 bases, and 12 bases lay in between. This CDR3 region has 15 residues. The CDR3 protein is CASSFRGALTDTQYF. CDR3 bases: TGCGCCAGCAGCTTCCGCGGGGCCCTCACAGATACGCAGTATTTT.

This clonotype was observed many times. As DNA, the CDR3 is TGCAGCGTTGGGTCGGGAGGGCCTGGGGAGACCCAGTACTTC. As protein: CSVGSGGPGETQYF. This rearrangement joins TRBV29-1 to TRBJ2-5, with 8 bases matching TRBD2. Germline V gene sequence: CDR1 SQVTM, CDR2 ANQGSEA. V shed 4 bases, J shed 5 bases, and the junction held 9 bases outside the gene matches. The length of the CDR3 is 14 residues.

This clonotype was counted a few times. V is TRBV4-2 and J is TRBJ2-5; TRBD1 matches 8 bases. The DNA end is more similar to TRBJ2-7, so the J call may be wrong. The CDR3 covers 15 residues. The germline gives CDR1 LGHNA, CDR2 YNFKEQ. As DNA, the CDR3 is TGTGCCAGCAGCCAAAACGAGAGACAGGGGCTCGAGCAGTACTTC. Its protein product is CASSQNERQGLEQYF.

The chain links TRBV10-3 to TRBJ2-1; D may correspond to TRBD1 or TRBD2 (7 bases each). The V gene's germline CDR1 is ENHRY and CDR2 SYGVKD. The V and J ends lost 6 bases and 10 bases respectively, with 19 bases between them. This CDR3 spans 14 amino acids. The CDR3 nucleotides read TGTGCCATCAGCCCCCAGGGGGGGATCTACGAGCAGTTCTTC. Encoded protein: CAISPQGGIYEQFF.

There are a few counts of this clonotype. The chain carries TRBV27 and TRBJ2-1, with 8 bases that match TRBD2. V lost 7 bases to trimming and J lost 0 bases; unmatched junction nucleotides: 17. The CDR3 extends over 19 amino acids. Germline lookup yields CDR1 MNHEY and CDR2 SMNVEV (reference sequence). CDR3 in amino acids: CASIRRISGTGSSYNEQFF. For the CDR3, the DNA is TGTGCCAGCATCCGAAGAATTAGCGGGACGGGGAGCTCCTACAATGAGCAGTTCTTC.

There are a few counts of this clonotype. The J gene is TRBJ2-5, the V gene TRBV30; no firm D call. Germline lookup yields CDR1 GTSNPN and CDR2 SVGIG (reference sequence). V was cut by 2 bases and J by 2 bases, with 3 bases left in between. The CDR3 is 11 residues long. CDR3 sequence reads: CAWSLQETQYF. CDR3 in DNA: TGTGCCTGGAGTCTTCAAGAGACCCAGTACTTC. The complete variable domain, with remaining parts taken from reference TRBV30 and TRBJ2-5, reads SQTIHQWPATLVQPVGSPLSLECTVEGTSNPNLYWYRQAAGRGLQLLFYSVGIGQISSEVPQNLSASRPQDRQFILSSKKLLLSDSGFYLCAWSLQETQYFGPGTRLLVL.

The chain links TRBV28 to TRBJ2-7, with 10 bases that match TRBD1. V shed 4 bases and J 4 bases; nucleotides not matched to a gene: 19. This CDR3 is built from 19 residues. Per germline, CDR1 MDHEN and CDR2 SYDVKM. For the CDR3, the DNA is TGTGCCAGCAGTTCAACCAACGTAGCCGGGACAGGGGTCATGTACGAGCAGTACTTC. This gives the protein CASSSTNVAGTGVMYEQYF.

V usage is TRBV20-1 and J usage is TRBJ2-1; D is possibly TRBD2 (6 bases). Per the germline V gene, CDR1 is DFQATT and CDR2 is SNEGSKA (reference sequence). The CDR3 extends over 14 amino acids. V was trimmed by 5 bases and J by 7 bases, leaving 18 bases between them. CDR3 residues: CSALGLASSNEQFF. CDR3 DNA: TGCAGTGCTCTGGGACTTGCGTCAAGTAATGAGCAGTTCTTC.

The gene calls are TRBV20-1 and TRBJ2-7; no clear D gene. Germline values: CDR1 DFQATT, CDR2 SNEGSKA (reference sequence). V gave up 0 bases and J gave up 0 bases, with 15 bases separating them. CDR3 length equals 16 residues. The CDR3 DNA sequence: TGCAGTGCTAGAGACCCGACGACTCCGCGCTCCTACGAGCAGTACTTC. This encodes CSARDPTTPRSYEQYF.

V and J are TRBV4-3 and TRBJ2-2, with 7 nucleotides matching TRBD1. The CDR3 is made up of 15 amino acids. V shed 5 bases, J shed 3 bases, and the junction held 6 bases outside the gene matches. Germline values: CDR1 LGHNA, CDR2 YSLEER. CDR3 region: CASSLGTDYTGELFF. The CDR3 nucleotides read TGCGCCAGCAGCTTGGGGACAGATTACACCGGGGAGCTGTTTTTT.

A remark on this clonotype: The CDR3 does not close with the conserved phenylalanine or tryptophan, likely indicating a read error. The gene calls are TRBV4-3 and TRBJ2-4, with 7 bases lining up with TRBD2. This CDR3 spans 13 amino acids. The V segment lost 6 bases and the J segment 8 bases; nucleotides outside the gene matches: 7. The germline CDR1 and CDR2 sequences are LGHNA and YSLEER. CDR3 loop: CASSPPGGDIQYY. CDR3 coding DNA: TGCGCCAGCAGTCCCCCTGGGGGGGACATTCAGTACTAC.

This clonotype was seen only once. This could be a read error, since a much larger clone is one nucleotide away. The chain couples TRBV29-1 to TRBJ1-2; TRBD1 matches at 7 bases. Looked up from germline, CDR1 is SQVTM and CDR2 is ANQGSEA. The CDR3 contains 12 residues. CDR3 region: CSVDLGGYGHTF. The CDR3 DNA reads as TGCAGCGTTGATTTAGGGGGCTATGGCCACACCTTC.

This clonotype was observed a few times. This rearrangement joins TRBV2 to TRBJ2-2; TRBD1 might be the D (6 bases). V shed 6 bases and J shed 5 bases, with 10 bases lying between them. Germline CDR1 and CDR2: SNHLY and FYNNEI. The CDR3 runs 13 residues. In nucleotides, the CDR3 is TGTGCCAGCAGGGACAGCCGAACCGGGGAGCTGTTTTTT. This gives the protein CASRDSRTGELFF.

This rearrangement joins TRBV7-3 to TRBJ2-3; 8 bases agree with TRBD2. From germline, CDR1 is SGHTA and CDR2 FQGTGA. This CDR3 region has 16 residues. The junction had 9 bases not matched to a gene; V was cut back by 0 bases and J by 7 bases. The CDR3 reads CASSLTPAGGHNTQYF. CDR3 DNA sequence: TGTGCCAGCAGCTTAACTCCCGCGGGGGGCCACAATACGCAGTATTTT.

This chain links TRBV10-3 with TRBJ2-1, with D unresolved. CDR3 length: 14 amino acids. In germline, CDR1 is ENHRY, CDR2 SYGVKD. V gave up 4 bases and J gave up 8 bases, with 15 bases separating them. CDR3 nucleotide sequence: TGTGCCATCAGTGGGCCGACAATGTTCGATGAGCAGTTCTTC. Encoded protein: CAISGPTMFDEQFF.

This clonotype was counted a few times. This sequence joins TRBV9 and TRBJ2-1; no reliable D call. Germline V gives CDR1 SGDLS, CDR2 YYNGEE. The CDR3 totals 15 residues. V shed 0 bases and J shed 3 bases, with 10 bases lying between them. The CDR3 here is CASSVDWGSYNEQFF. The CDR3, as DNA: TGTGCCAGCAGCGTAGATTGGGGTAGCTACAATGAGCAGTTCTTC.